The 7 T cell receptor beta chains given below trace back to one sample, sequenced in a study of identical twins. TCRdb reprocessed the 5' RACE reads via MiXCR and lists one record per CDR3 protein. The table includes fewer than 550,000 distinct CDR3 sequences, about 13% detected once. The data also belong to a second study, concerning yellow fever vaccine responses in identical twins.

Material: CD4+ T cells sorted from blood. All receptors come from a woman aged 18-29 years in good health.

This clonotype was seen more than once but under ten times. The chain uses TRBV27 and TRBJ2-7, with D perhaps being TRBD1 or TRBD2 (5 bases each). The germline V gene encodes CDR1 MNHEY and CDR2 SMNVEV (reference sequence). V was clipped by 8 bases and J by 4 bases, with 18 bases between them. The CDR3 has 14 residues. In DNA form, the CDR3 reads TGTGCCAGCGGTAGTTGGGGGTTGACTTACGAGCAGTACTTC. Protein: CASGSWGLTYEQYF.

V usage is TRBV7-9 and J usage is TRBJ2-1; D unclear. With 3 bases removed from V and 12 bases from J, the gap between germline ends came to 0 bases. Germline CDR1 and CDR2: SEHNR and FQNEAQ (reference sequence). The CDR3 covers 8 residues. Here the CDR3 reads CASSLQFF. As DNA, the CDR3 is TGTGCCAGCAGCTTGCAGTTCTTC. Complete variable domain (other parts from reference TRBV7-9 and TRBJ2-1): DTGVSQNPRHKITKRGQNVTFRCDPISEHNRLYWYRQTLGQGPEFLTYFQNEAQLEKSRLLSDRFSAERPKGSFSTLEIQRTEQGDSAMYLCASSLQFFGPGTRLTVL.

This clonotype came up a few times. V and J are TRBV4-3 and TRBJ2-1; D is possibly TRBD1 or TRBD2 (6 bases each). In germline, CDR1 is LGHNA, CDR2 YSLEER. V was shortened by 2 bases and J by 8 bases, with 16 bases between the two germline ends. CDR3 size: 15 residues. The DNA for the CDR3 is TGCGCCAGCAGCCAAAGTTACGGGGGCGCGTATGAGCAGTTCTTC. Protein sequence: CASSQSYGGAYEQFF.

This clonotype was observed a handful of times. The CDR3 protein is CSASVLGSYNEQFF. The CDR3, as DNA: TGCAGTGCTAGTGTCCTGGGCTCCTACAATGAGCAGTTCTTC. The chain couples TRBV20-1 to TRBJ2-1; D remains ambiguous. This CDR3 is built from 14 residues. Germline CDR1 DFQATT, CDR2 SNEGSKA (reference sequence). The ends were cut back, 3 bases at V and 0 bases at J, with 9 bases in the middle.

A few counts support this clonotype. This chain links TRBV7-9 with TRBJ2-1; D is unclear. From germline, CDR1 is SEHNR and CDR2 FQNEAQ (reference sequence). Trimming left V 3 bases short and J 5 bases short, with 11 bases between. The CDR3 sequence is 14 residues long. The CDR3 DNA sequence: TGTGCCAGCAGCTTGATAACTGGACACAATGAGCAGTTCTTC. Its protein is CASSLITGHNEQFF. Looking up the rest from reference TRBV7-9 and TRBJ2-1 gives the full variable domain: DTGVSQNPRHKITKRGQNVTFRCDPISEHNRLYWYRQTLGQGPEFLTYFQNEAQLEKSRLLSDRFSAERPKGSFSTLEIQRTEQGDSAMYLCASSLITGHNEQFFGPGTRLTVL.

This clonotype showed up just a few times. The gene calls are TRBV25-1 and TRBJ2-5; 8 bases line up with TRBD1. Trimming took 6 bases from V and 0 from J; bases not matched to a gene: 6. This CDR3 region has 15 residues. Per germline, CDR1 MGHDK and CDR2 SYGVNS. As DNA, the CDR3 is TGTGCCAGCAGCGACTACAGGGGGTACCAAGAGACCCAGTACTTC. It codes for CASSDYRGYQETQYF.

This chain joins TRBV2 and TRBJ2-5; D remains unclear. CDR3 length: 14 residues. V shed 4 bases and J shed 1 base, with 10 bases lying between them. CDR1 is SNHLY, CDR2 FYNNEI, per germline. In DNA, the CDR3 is TGTGCCAGCAGTGCGAGCCCGGTCCAAGAGACCCAGTACTTC. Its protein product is CASSASPVQETQYF. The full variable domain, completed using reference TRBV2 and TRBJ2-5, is EPEVTQTPSHQVTQMGQEVILRCVPISNHLYFYWYRQILGQKVEFLVSFYNNEISEKSEIFDDQFSVERPDGSNFTLKIRSTKLEDSAMYFCASSASPVQETQYFGPGTRLLVL.